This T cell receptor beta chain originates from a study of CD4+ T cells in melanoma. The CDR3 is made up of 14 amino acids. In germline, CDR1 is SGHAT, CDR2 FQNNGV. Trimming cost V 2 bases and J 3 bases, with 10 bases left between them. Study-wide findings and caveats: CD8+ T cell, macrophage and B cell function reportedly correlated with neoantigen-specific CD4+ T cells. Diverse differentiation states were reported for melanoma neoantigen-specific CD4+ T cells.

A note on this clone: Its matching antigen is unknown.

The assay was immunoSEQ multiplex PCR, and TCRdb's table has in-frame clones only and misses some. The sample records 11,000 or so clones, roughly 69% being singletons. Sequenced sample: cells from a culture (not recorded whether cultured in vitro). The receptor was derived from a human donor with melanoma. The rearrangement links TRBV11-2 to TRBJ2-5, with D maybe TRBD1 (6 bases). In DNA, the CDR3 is TGTGCCAGCAGCTTAAAGGGGGAGAAAGAGACCCAGTACTTC. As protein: CASSLKGEKETQYF.